The 11 T cell receptor beta chains below were found in one sample sequenced in a study of blood T cell repertoires in COVID-19. Clones were read by immunoSEQ multiplex PCR, and TCRdb kept only the in-frame ones, dropping some. Of some 200,000 clones in the sample, roughly 80% were seen once. Sequenced sample: PBMCs or T cells enriched from blood (not recorded which). These receptors were taken from a woman aged 40 to 50 with acute COVID-19.

The DNA for the CDR3 is TGTGCCAGCAGCCAAGTTGTAGGGGGCCGGAACGGGGAGCTGTTTTTT. This encodes CASSQVVGGRNGELFF. The chain carries TRBV4-2 and TRBJ2-2, with 7 bases aligning to TRBD1. The CDR3 is 16 residues long. Germline CDR1 reads LGHNA; CDR2 reads YNFKEQ. After removal of 1 base from V and 7 bases from J, the junction contained 9 bases not matched to a gene.

Only a few counts were recorded for this clone. CDR3 loop: CASSSRDRGYEQYF. For the CDR3, the DNA is TGTGCCAGCAGTTCCCGGGACAGGGGTTACGAGCAGTACTTC. V gene TRBV28 combines with J gene TRBJ2-7, with TRBD1 identical over 10 bases. CDR3 length: 14 residues. V dropped 4 bases and J dropped 4; count of bases not matched to a gene: 4. Germline CDR1 reads MDHEN; CDR2 reads SYDVKM.

V and J are TRBV2 and TRBJ1-5; 9 bases are a match to TRBD1. The ends lost 3 bases at V and 2 bases at J; junction bases unmatched: 2. The CDR3 contains 15 residues. Germline V CDR1 and CDR2: SNHLY, FYNNEI. The CDR3: CASSDTGGGNQPQHF. CDR3 in DNA: TGTGCCAGCAGTGACACAGGGGGCGGCAATCAGCCCCAGCATTTT.

The chain is built from TRBV23-1 and TRBJ2-7, with TRBD2 as a possible D gene (5 bases). TRBV23-1 is an ORF for which the function is uncertain. The CDR3 is made up of 14 amino acids. The germline V and J ends were trimmed by 0 bases and 7 bases, with 13 bases remaining between them. The CDR3 sequence: CASSQSAGPGEQYF. The CDR3, as DNA: TGCGCCAGCAGTCAATCGGCAGGCCCGGGGGAGCAGTACTTC.

The rearrangement links TRBV28 to TRBJ1-3; D is possibly TRBD1 (5 bases). From germline, CDR1 is MDHEN and CDR2 SYDVKM. V shed 4 bases and J shed 0 bases, with 13 bases lying between them. The CDR3 sequence is 16 residues long. In nucleotides, the CDR3 is TGTGCCAGCAGTTCACAGATGACAGTCTCTGGAAACACCATATATTTT. Encoded protein: CASSSQMTVSGNTIYF.

This clone was found once. The chain recombines TRBV7-3 with TRBJ2-1; 8 bases fit TRBD2. The CDR3 is 15 residues long. V lost 4 bases, J lost 1 base, and 3 bases stayed unmatched. Germline V gene sequence: CDR1 SGHTA, CDR2 FQGTGA. The CDR3 DNA sequence: TGTGCCAGCAGCTCCGGGACTAGTTCCTACAATGAGCAGTTCTTC. Its protein product is CASSSGTSSYNEQFF.

J is TRBJ1-5 and V is TRBV15, with D unresolved. The germline gives CDR1 LNHNV, CDR2 YYDKDF (reference sequence). Trimming pared 0 bases from V and 9 bases from J, leaving 18 bases between. CDR3 length: 16 residues. Written as DNA, the CDR3 is TGTGCCACCAGCAGAGAATACAGTACATCTTCTATGCCCCAGCATTTT. Translated: CATSREYSTSSMPQHF.

This chain links TRBV2 with TRBJ2-2, with 9 bases matching TRBD1. The V gene end was trimmed by 10 bases and the J gene end by 3 bases; junction bases not matched to a gene: 9. Per the germline V gene, CDR1 is SNHLY and CDR2 is FYNNEI. The CDR3 contains 15 residues. CDR3 nucleotides: TGTGCCACCGGAGGACAGGGGTTCGACACCGGGGAGCTGTTTTTT. It is translated as CATGGQGFDTGELFF.

The gene calls are TRBV18 and TRBJ2-5, with D perhaps TRBD2 (6 bases). Germline assignment: CDR1 KGHSH and CDR2 LQKENI. This CDR3 comprises 17 residues. Trimming removed 2 bases from V and 2 bases from J, with 18 bases in between. The chain's CDR3 is CASSPATGGITQETQYF. The DNA of the CDR3 is TGTGCCAGCTCACCAGCTACTGGGGGGATAACTCAAGAGACCCAGTACTTC.

The sample holds a few counts of this clone. This sample also contains other DNA sequences that code for the same CDR3. V usage is TRBV19 and J usage is TRBJ1-1; 9 nucleotides align to TRBD1. In germline, CDR1 is LNHDA, CDR2 SQIVND (reference sequence). With 6 bases clipped from V and 4 bases from J, the junction kept 0 bases outside the gene matches. This CDR3 spans 12 amino acids. CDR3 residues: CASRTGGTEAFF. The CDR3 coding sequence is TGTGCCAGTAGGACAGGGGGCACTGAAGCTTTCTTT.

This sequence joins TRBV19 and TRBJ2-4; weak D call: TRBD2 (5 bases). The CDR3 is made up of 14 amino acids. Germline lookup yields CDR1 LNHDA and CDR2 SQIVND (reference sequence). V was clipped by 10 bases and J by 3 bases, with 16 bases between them. The CDR3: CATYTSGYKNIQYF. The CDR3 DNA is TGTGCCACTTACACCTCGGGATACAAAAACATTCAGTACTTC.